This T cell receptor (beta chain) is from a study of Ad26.COV2.S vaccination and SARS-CoV-2 variants (dated by TCRdb to 2020 to 2023). Notes on the research overall: Donors in the vaccine arm were drawn from COV1001, a phase I-IIa trial of Ad26.COV2.S in healthy adults that was multicentre, randomized, double-blind and placebo-controlled. Dosing of Ad26.COV2.S was intramuscular, at either 5x10^10 or 1x10^11 viral particles, delivered as one shot or as two shots spaced 56 days apart. Sequencing of the TCRbeta repertoire served to evaluate the specificity and breadth of SARS-CoV-2-reactive T cell receptors following Ad26.COV2.S vaccination. The TCR-sequenced set comprised about 30 samples: 19 Ad26.COV2.S vaccine recipients, 5 placebo recipients and 8 SARS-CoV-2 convalescent individuals. Participants in the trial were split at random into five groups of five each, receiving low-dose or high-dose Ad26.COV2.S once or twice, or else placebo on both occasions. Investigators remained blinded to trial group allocation during experiments and outcome assessment.

General study outcomes and caveats: Vaccine and placebo recipients had comparable non-spike TCR breadth, which fits with the vaccine containing only spike. Comparing responses between vaccine doses or regimens was not something the study was powered to do. Ad26.COV2.S recipients had higher spike-specific TCR breadth than placebo recipients (P = 0.0014). It was noted by the authors that total T cell responses may have been underestimated by the TCR breadth and depth analyses. After vaccination, substantial breadth of spike-specific CD8+ and CD4+ T cell responses was reported.

The germline V and J ends show losses of 4 bases and 1 base respectively, and no gene match explains 2 bases of the junction. According to the germline V gene, CDR1 reads SGHRS and CDR2 reads YFSETQ. Including the terminal cysteine and phenylalanine, the CDR3 comprises 13 residues. Solely the CDR3 DNA is kept, with 39 bases framed from the first base. The immunoSEQ Assay was used to sequence TCRbeta CDR3 regions. After extraction, genomic DNA underwent amplification by bias-controlled multiplex PCR, followed by high-throughput sequencing. Per the original workflow: To quantify the absolute abundance of every unique TCRbeta CDR3 region, sequences were collapsed and filtered. T cell fraction was estimated by normalization of TCRbeta template counts to usable DNA, with usable DNA being measured through amplification of reference genes present in all nucleated cells. Repertoire TCRs were annotated as SARS-CoV-2-specific when V gene, CDR3 amino acid sequence and J gene were exactly matched to a known reactive TCR set. MIRA supplied the reference SARS-CoV-2 TCR set, which was filtered for enrichment in COVID-19-positive ImmuneCODE repertoires so that public or cross-reactive TCRs were removed. Drawing on the MIRA antigens, annotated TCRs were analysed further at the level of specific ORF or position within ORF. Depth was the summed frequency of annotated unique rearrangements, while breadth was defined as annotated unique rearrangements over total unique productive rearrangements. Two-sided Wilcoxon rank-sum tests were used to compare TCR breadth between groups. TCRdb stores this immuneACCESS table with in-frame sequences only. Part of the clones is absent; in the studies checked, under half of the shortfall reflects unresolved V genes, and no reason is known for the rest. That table gives V, J and clone size, and the DNA gave D and trimming. The sample table lists about 350,000 clones, 75% to 90% of them with a count of one. Of the sample, about 10% is held by the ten largest clones.

To note about this clone: Its specific antigen is unknown. No per-base quality is available; no much larger clone lies one base away.

Per the publication, the treatment or condition label means: about 20 received Ad26.COV2.S at low or high dose, single or two shots; 5 received placebo; per-sample allocation not given. For vaccine and placebo recipients, the sequenced repertoires came from samples collected on day 63 after the first injection. In Cohort 1b, about two dozen adults aged 18-55 years were enrolled at a single site in Boston, USA, between 29 July and 7 August 2020. Ad26.COV2.S was a replication-incompetent adenovirus type 26 vector expressing a prefusion-stabilized SARS-CoV-2 spike protein from the original Wuhan strain.

The source was peripheral blood, collected in a trial of Ad26.COV2.S vaccine versus placebo. The chain is assembled from TRBV5-1 and TRBJ2-7; 7 bases in the middle match TRBD1. The TCR sequence derives from a person between 18 and 59 years old who received the Ad26.COV2.S COVID-19 vaccine or a placebo. In nucleotides, the sequence is TGCGCCAGCAGCCCGACAGGGTCCTACGAGCAGTACTTC. Its protein is CASSPTGSYEQYF. Reference TRBV5-1 and TRBJ2-7 proteins supply the regions before and after the CDR3; the full variable domain is: KAGVTQTPRYLIKTRGQQVTLSCSPISGHRSVSWYQQTPGQGLQFLFEYFSETQRNKGNFPGRFSGRQFSNSRSEMNVSTLELGDSALYLCASSPTGSYEQYFGPGTRLTVT.